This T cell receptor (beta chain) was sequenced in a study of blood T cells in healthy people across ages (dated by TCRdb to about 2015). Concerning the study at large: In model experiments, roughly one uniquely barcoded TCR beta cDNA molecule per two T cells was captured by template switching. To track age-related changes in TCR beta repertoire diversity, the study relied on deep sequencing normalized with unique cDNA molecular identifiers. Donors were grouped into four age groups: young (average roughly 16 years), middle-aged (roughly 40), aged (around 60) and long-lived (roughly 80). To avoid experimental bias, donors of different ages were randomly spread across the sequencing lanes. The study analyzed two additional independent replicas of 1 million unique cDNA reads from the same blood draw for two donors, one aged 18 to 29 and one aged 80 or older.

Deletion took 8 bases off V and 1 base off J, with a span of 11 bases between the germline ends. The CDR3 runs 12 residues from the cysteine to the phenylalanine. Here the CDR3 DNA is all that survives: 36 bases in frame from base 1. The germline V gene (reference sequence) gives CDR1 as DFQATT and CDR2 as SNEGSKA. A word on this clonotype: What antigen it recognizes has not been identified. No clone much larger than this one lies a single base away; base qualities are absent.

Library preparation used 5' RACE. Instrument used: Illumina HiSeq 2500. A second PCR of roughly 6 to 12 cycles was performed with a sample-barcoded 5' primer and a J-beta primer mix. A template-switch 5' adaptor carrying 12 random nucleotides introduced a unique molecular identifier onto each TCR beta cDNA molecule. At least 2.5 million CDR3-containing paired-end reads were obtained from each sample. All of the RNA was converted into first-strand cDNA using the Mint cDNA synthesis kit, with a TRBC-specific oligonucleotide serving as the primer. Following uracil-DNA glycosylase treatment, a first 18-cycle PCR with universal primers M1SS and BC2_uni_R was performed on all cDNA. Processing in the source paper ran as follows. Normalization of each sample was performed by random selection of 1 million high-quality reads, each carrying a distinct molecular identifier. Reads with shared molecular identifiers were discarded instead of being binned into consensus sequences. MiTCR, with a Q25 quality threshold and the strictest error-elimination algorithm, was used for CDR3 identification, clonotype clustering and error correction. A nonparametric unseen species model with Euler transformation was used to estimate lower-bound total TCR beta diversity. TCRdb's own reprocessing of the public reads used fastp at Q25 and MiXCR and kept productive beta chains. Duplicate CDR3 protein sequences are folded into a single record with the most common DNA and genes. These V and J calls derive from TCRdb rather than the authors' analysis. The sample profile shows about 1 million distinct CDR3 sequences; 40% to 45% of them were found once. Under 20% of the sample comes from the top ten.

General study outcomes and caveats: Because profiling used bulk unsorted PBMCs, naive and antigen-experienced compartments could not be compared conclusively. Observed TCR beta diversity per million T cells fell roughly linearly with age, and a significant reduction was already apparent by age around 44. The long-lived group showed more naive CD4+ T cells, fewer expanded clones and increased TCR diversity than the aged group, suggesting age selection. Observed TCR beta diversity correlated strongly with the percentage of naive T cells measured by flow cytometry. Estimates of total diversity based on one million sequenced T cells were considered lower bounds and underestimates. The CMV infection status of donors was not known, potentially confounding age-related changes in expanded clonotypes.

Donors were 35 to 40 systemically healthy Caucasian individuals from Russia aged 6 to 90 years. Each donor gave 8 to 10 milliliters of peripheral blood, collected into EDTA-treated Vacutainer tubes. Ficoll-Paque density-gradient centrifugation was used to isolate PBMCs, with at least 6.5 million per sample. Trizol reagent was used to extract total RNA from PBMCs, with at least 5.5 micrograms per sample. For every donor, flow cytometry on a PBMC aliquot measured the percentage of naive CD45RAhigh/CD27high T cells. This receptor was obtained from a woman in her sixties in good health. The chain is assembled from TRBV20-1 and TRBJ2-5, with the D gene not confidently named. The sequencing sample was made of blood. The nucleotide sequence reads TGCAGTCTTAGCCCACCCCAAGAGACCCAGTACTTC. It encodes CSLSPPQETQYF.